What follows describes a single TCR beta chain. Its target antigen remains unknown. No base quality values were provided; no much bigger clone lies one nucleotide off. Another Seattle source contributed samples from volunteer blood donors who had recovered from COVID-19. Each collaborating institution followed its own protocols to collect whole blood in K2EDTA tubes. For TCRbeta analysis, collaborators shipped samples in one of three forms: frozen whole blood, isolated PBMCs, or DNA extracted from either of those sample types. The data are from a study of blood T cell repertoires in COVID-19 (dated by TCRdb to about 2020). Regarding the complete study: Collaborator samples came from the United States, Italy and Spain and covered acute and convalescent phases of COVID-19. Nearly every sample came with metadata listing a de-identified subject ID, COVID-19 status, age in years and sex. Deeply sampled blood TCRbeta repertoires from subjects exposed to, actively infected with, or recovered from COVID-19 were included in the dataset. The prospective study material was composed of cDNA or gDNA derived from T cells, B-cell-depleted T cells, or PBMCs. The samples were drawn from two sources: the first 160 participants of the ongoing ImmuneRACE study, and 1,000 to 1,500 subjects contributed by 6 global collaborators. Where HLA class I and class II types were available, the types were taken from metadata supplied by the sample provider, not from assay-based typing. The repertoires were released in a freely available public database intended as a resource for research on the immune response to SARS-CoV-2. The study at large found these results: How much clinical and demographic metadata was included differed by source and by participant, and the metadata was provided uncurated.

Compared with germline, V lacks 2 bases and J lacks 2 bases; bases without a gene match: 2. CDR1 is given as LGHNA and CDR2 as YSLEER, both from the germline V gene. Reading from cysteine to phenylalanine, the CDR3 counts 15 amino acids. This entry keeps only the CDR3 DNA: 45 bases, framed from base 1. TCRbeta CDR3 regions were amplified from genomic DNA using the immunoSEQ Assay, a bias-controlled multiplex PCR. Processing in the source paper ran as follows. The number of nucleated cells in each sample was estimated from the amplification of reference gene primers within the assay. Sequence reads were collapsed and filtered to measure the absolute abundance of every unique TCRbeta CDR3 rearrangement. Productive Simpson clonality was computed per sample as the square root of Simpson's diversity index over productive rearrangements. Entries here come from immuneACCESS through TCRdb and include only in-frame sequences with V and J called. Some clones fail to appear in such tables; in the studies checked, an unresolved V gene covers under half of the shortfall, and the cause of the remainder is unknown. The V and J calls and the clone size are those of that table, but D and trimming were determined from the DNA. The sample yields a few hundred thousand clones; around 87% were counted once. Approximately 7.8% of the sample belongs to the ten largest clones.

The chain joins TRBV4-3 to TRBJ2-5; 10 bases in between match TRBD2. Material: peripheral blood. The receptor was derived from a woman between 45 and 60 years old who had recovered from COVID-19. The DNA reads as follows: TGCGCCAGCAGCCAACAAGCGGGAGGGCAAGAGACCCAGTACTTC. It encodes CASSQQAGGQETQYF.